The rows below give T cell receptor beta chains drawn from one sample of a study of cytotoxic CD8 clonotypes in ibrutinib-treated CLL. Some clones are missing from TCRdb's copy, which holds only in-frame ones; the method was immunoSEQ multiplex PCR. The table shows roughly 160,000 clones, with about four fifths occurring only once. The starting material was PBMCs, obtained after 24 months of ibrutinib treatment. The source is a human donor with chronic lymphocytic leukemia. CDR3s include the opening cysteine and the closing phenylalanine or tryptophan. D genes are given only for firm matches. Only some rows state a clone size, as once, few, many or a class for expanded clones.

d_gene	abundance	v_gene	j_gene	CDR3aa	CDR3nt
TRBD1	.	TRBV5-8	TRBJ1-2	CASSVRDRGYGYTF	TGTGCCAGCAGCGTAAGGGACAGAGGCTATGGCTACACCTTC
.	.	TRBV6-6	TRBJ2-1	CASSYSDNEQFF	TGTGCCAGCAGTTACTCAGACAATGAGCAGTTCTTC
.	.	TRBV5-1	TRBJ2-7	CASSLGPTYEQYF	TGCGCCAGCAGCTTAGGGCCAACCTACGAGCAGTACTTC
.	.	TRBV5-1	TRBJ1-4	CASHPYSSTNEKLFF	TGCGCCAGCCATCCTTACAGCTCAACTAATGAAAAACTGTTTTTT
TRBD2	.	TRBV28	TRBJ2-3	CASSLLRSGATQYF	TGTGCCAGCAGTTTACTTAGGAGCGGGGCTACGCAGTATTTT
.	once	TRBV29-1	TRBJ1-2	CSVEPGLGGYTF	TGCAGCGTAGAACCTGGCTTAGGTGGCTACACCTTC
.	.	TRBV11-2	TRBJ2-7	CASSFSSFEQYF	TGTGCCAGCAGCTTCTCTAGCTTCGAGCAGTACTTC
.	.	TRBV5-1	TRBJ2-7	CASSLNGRYEQYF	TGCGCCAGCAGCTTGAATGGACGCTACGAGCAGTACTTC
.	.	TRBV2	TRBJ2-1	CASSVPLAGSSSYNEQFF	TGTGCCAGCAGTGTCCCCCTGGCAGGAAGCAGCTCCTACAATGAGCAGTTCTTC
.	.	TRBV11-2	TRBJ1-2	CASSLVARRNYGYTF	TGTGCCAGCAGCTTAGTAGCCAGGAGGAACTATGGCTACACCTTC
TRBD2	.	TRBV7-3	TRBJ2-1	CASRLAGGSSYNEQFF	TGTGCCAGCAGGCTAGCGGGAGGTAGTTCCTACAATGAGCAGTTCTTC
TRBD2	.	TRBV7-9	TRBJ2-2	CASSWGLNTGELFF	TGTGCCAGCAGCTGGGGACTAAACACCGGGGAGCTGTTTTTT
TRBD1	.	TRBV27	TRBJ2-7	CASSPGTGVDEQYF	TGTGCCAGCAGCCCCGGGACAGGGGTCGACGAGCAGTACTTC
TRBD2	.	TRBV6-6	TRBJ2-7	CASSYSSGGYEQYF	TGTGCCAGCAGTTACTCTAGCGGGGGTTACGAGCAGTACTTC
.	.	TRBV10-3	TRBJ2-1	CAISDTSYNEQFF	TGTGCCATCAGTGACACAAGCTACAATGAGCAGTTCTTC
TRBD1	.	TRBV5-1	TRBJ2-7	CASSSRDRVRDEQYF	TGCGCCAGCAGCTCCCGGGACAGGGTACGGGACGAGCAGTACTTC
TRBD1	.	TRBV6-6	TRBJ1-6	CASSPKYRGSSPLHF	TGTGCCAGCAGTCCCAAGTACAGGGGAAGTTCACCCCTCCACTTT
.	few	TRBV11-3	TRBJ2-3	CASSRRGGGDTQYF	TGTGCCAGCAGTCGACGAGGTGGTGGGGATACGCAGTATTTT
TRBD1	.	TRBV6-5	TRBJ2-7	CASRTGTYEQYF	TGTGCCAGCCGGACAGGGACCTACGAGCAGTACTTC
.	few	TRBV18	TRBJ1-3	CASSPDWGSNTIYF	TGTGCCAGCTCGCCGGACTGGGGTAGTAACACCATATATTTT
.	few	TRBV4-2	TRBJ2-2	CASSYRHGAGTGELFF	TGTGCCAGCAGCTACCGACATGGGGCGGGCACCGGGGAGCTGTTTTTT
TRBD1	.	TRBV5-8	TRBJ1-1	CASSRDRGAEAFF	TGTGCCAGCAGCCGGGACAGGGGGGCTGAAGCTTTCTTT
.	few	TRBV6-5	TRBJ1-5	CASSTSNQPQHF	TGTGCCAGCAGTACCTCAAATCAGCCCCAGCATTTT
.	.	TRBV27	TRBJ1-5	CASSLSGKNQPQHF	TGTGCCAGCAGTTTATCAGGGAAGAATCAGCCCCAGCATTTT
TRBD2	.	TRBV4-1	TRBJ2-3	CASSRGASGFTDTQYF	TGCGCCAGCAGCCGAGGGGCTAGCGGATTCACAGATACGCAGTATTTT
.	few	TRBV19	TRBJ1-2	CASRGPGTQGNYGYTF	TGTGCCAGTAGAGGACCTGGGACTCAGGGTAACTATGGCTACACCTTC
.	.	TRBV6-5	TRBJ2-7	CASTLGTPPYEQYF	TGTGCCAGCACCCTCGGAACCCCACCCTACGAGCAGTACTTC
.	.	TRBV7-3	TRBJ2-6	CASSPDGANVLTF	TGTGCCAGCAGCCCGGATGGGGCCAACGTCCTGACTTTC
.	.	TRBV30	TRBJ1-1	CAWSVRVRTEAFF	TGTGCCTGGAGTGTAAGGGTGAGGACTGAAGCTTTCTTT
.	.	TRBV6-5	TRBJ2-6	CATGTASSGANVLTF	TGTGCCACCGGGACTGCCAGCTCTGGGGCCAACGTCCTGACTTTC
TRBD2	.	TRBV5-4	TRBJ2-5	CASSSGTRQETQYF	TGTGCCAGCAGCTCGGGGACTAGGCAAGAGACCCAGTACTTC
.	.	TRBV7-9	TRBJ1-1	CASSLPTWDTEAFF	TGTGCCAGCAGCTTACCGACTTGGGACACTGAAGCTTTCTTT
.	.	TRBV9	TRBJ1-5	CASSVGGYSNQPQHF	TGTGCCAGCAGCGTAGGGGGTTATAGCAATCAGCCCCAGCATTTT
.	.	TRBV5-1	TRBJ1-6	CASSLEGRSYNSPLHF	TGCGCCAGCAGCTTGGAAGGGAGGTCCTATAATTCACCCCTCCACTTT
TRBD1	.	TRBV6-6	TRBJ2-5	CASQGVIQETQYF	TGTGCCTCACAGGGGGTTATTCAAGAGACCCAGTACTTC
.	.	TRBV5-6	TRBJ1-4	CASSFGSINEKLFF	TGTGCCAGCAGCTTCGGCAGCATTAATGAAAAACTGTTTTTT
.	.	TRBV5-1	TRBJ1-2	CASSPGGPYGYTF	TGCGCCAGCAGCCCGGGGGGACCCTATGGCTACACCTTC
TRBD2	.	TRBV2	TRBJ2-3	CASSERLAGVLTQYF	TGTGCCAGCAGTGAAAGACTAGCGGGGGTCCTTACGCAGTATTTT
.	.	TRBV18	TRBJ2-4	CASSRGDFAKNIQYF	TGTGCCAGCTCACGTGGGGACTTTGCCAAAAACATTCAGTACTTC
.	.	TRBV20-1	TRBJ2-1	CSIEGYNEQFF	TGCAGCATAGAAGGCTACAATGAGCAGTTCTTC
.	.	TRBV19	TRBJ1-2	CASSISVLSSNGYTF	TGTGCCAGTAGTATCAGCGTACTCTCAAGCAATGGCTACACCTTC
.	once	TRBV5-6	TRBJ2-7	CASSWGDVSYEQYF	TGTGCCAGCAGCTGGGGGGACGTCTCCTACGAGCAGTACTTC
.	.	TRBV9	TRBJ1-2	CASSPTGTLDGYTF	TGTGCCAGCAGCCCTACGGGGACTTTGGATGGCTACACCTTC
.	.	TRBV5-1	TRBJ1-6	CASSTDGRGFSPLHF	TGCGCCAGCAGCACCGATGGACGGGGATTTTCACCCCTCCACTTT
TRBD1	few	TRBV7-2	TRBJ1-2	CASSSRTGANYGYTF	TGTGCCAGCAGCTCTCGGACAGGGGCGAACTATGGCTACACCTTC
.	.	TRBV4-3	TRBJ2-5	CASSQDVQGETQYF	TGCGCCAGCAGCCAAGACGTTCAGGGGGAGACCCAGTACTTC
.	.	TRBV5-8	TRBJ2-1	CASSFSRSYNEQFF	TGTGCCAGCAGCTTTTCGCGCTCCTACAATGAGCAGTTCTTC
.	few	TRBV15	TRBJ1-2	CATSRGGNYGYTF	TGTGCCACCAGCAGAGGGGGGAACTATGGCTACACCTTC
.	.	TRBV30	TRBJ1-2	CAWSVTPGGYTF	TGTGCCTGGAGTGTAACCCCGGGCGGCTACACCTTC
TRBD1	.	TRBV19	TRBJ1-2	CASRGTGGTYGYTF	TGTGCCAGTAGAGGGACAGGGGGCACCTATGGCTACACCTTC
TRBD2	.	TRBV9	TRBJ2-5	CASSAGLASTETQYF	TGTGCCAGCAGCGCGGGACTAGCTTCGACAGAGACCCAGTACTTC
TRBD1	.	TRBV19	TRBJ1-2	CASSIDDRGGYGYTF	TGTGCCAGTAGTATAGACGACAGGGGCGGATATGGCTACACCTTC
TRBD2	.	TRBV2	TRBJ2-2	CASSLAGVTGELFF	TGTGCCAGCAGTCTAGCGGGGGTCACCGGGGAGCTGTTTTTT
TRBD1	.	TRBV7-9	TRBJ2-2	CASSKGTGLSGELFF	TGTGCCAGCAGCAAAGGGACAGGGTTGTCCGGGGAGCTGTTTTTT
TRBD1	.	TRBV7-9	TRBJ1-1	CASSLGQGAVTEAFF	TGTGCCAGCAGCTTGGGACAGGGGGCCGTCACTGAAGCTTTCTTT